This TCR beta chain was profiled in a study of T cells in Graves' hyperthyroidism and ophthalmopathy (dated 2019 in TCRdb). In terms of the full investigation: Peripheral blood samples were taken at the time of initial diagnosis, prior to any treatment. To identify distinguishing TCR V-J signatures, a discovery cohort of 90 to 100 patients was used, comprising 40 to 45 with Graves' ophthalmopathy and around 60 with stable Graves' hyperthyroidism. Prospective prediction of ophthalmopathy was tested in an independent validation cohort of 18 to 20 hyperthyroidism patients and some 17 patients who later progressed to ophthalmopathy. The 95 to 100 discovery patients were divided at random into training and test sets in a 7:3 ratio. In addition, the study compared T-cell repertoires in thyroid tissue and in blood from roughly 6 Graves' hyperthyroidism patients. After blood sampling, hyperthyroidism patients were treated with methimazole at a starting dose of 30 mg daily, and ophthalmopathy patients were treated with high-dose intravenous methylprednisolone. According to the paper, TCR Vbeta CDR3 sequencing was carried out on approximately 140 peripheral blood samples, which came from 40 to 45 ophthalmopathy, roughly 75 hyperthyroidism and approximately 17 progressor patients.

Overall study results and their limits: Most expanded thyroid clonotypes (frequency above 0.001) were also detected in blood, suggesting blood repertoires may reflect thyroid immune responses. No statistical method was used to fix the sample size in advance, and group allocation was not hidden from the investigators. In cross-validation, a model built on a 13 V-J signature told ophthalmopathy apart from stable hyperthyroidism with approximately 90% sensitivity and around 81% specificity, and in testing the same model reached 80%/75%. During validation, the model predicted progression to ophthalmopathy a median of roughly six months ahead of onset, with approximately 70% sensitivity and about 75% specificity.

This clonotype was counted ten times or more. No cognate antigen has been identified for it. Nothing much larger sits one base from this clone, and base qualities are not available. A patient counted as having stable Graves' hyperthyroidism if no progression to ophthalmopathy occurred over 18 months of follow-up. Hyperthyroidism patients were newly diagnosed, had a disease duration of under 2 months, and were aged 18 to 65 years. The study excluded patients with uncontrolled infections, other autoimmune diseases, pregnancy or lactation. Diagnoses were based on clinical symptoms, serum thyroxine and TRAb, thyroid ultrasound and orbital computed tomography. PBMCs were isolated from about 10 ml of fresh peripheral blood by Ficoll-Paque density gradient centrifugation. Total RNA was extracted using Trizol reagent, and RNA quality was assessed on an Agilent 2100 Bioanalyzer. Via the germline V gene, CDR1 is MDHEN and CDR2 SYDVKM. Trimming costs V 0 bases and J 7 bases, and their ends lie 13 bases apart. The CDR3 goes from the cysteine to the phenylalanine over 15 residues. The retained sequence is limited to the CDR3, 45 bases, with the frame set at the first base.

TCR beta CDR3 regions were amplified from RNA transcripts. A first-round RT-PCR of the TCR CDR3 used the HTBI primer set with the Qiagen OneStep RT-PCR kit. A second multiplex PCR round built the libraries, followed by size selection and purification. The libraries were sequenced on an Illumina HiSeq2000 using paired-end 100 bp reads. From the authors' description of their analysis: SOAPnuke was used to process the raw data, with reads discarded if the reads contained adapters or uncalled bases, had a mean Phred below 15, or lacked an exact constant-primer or identifier match. High-quality paired reads were merged using COPE v1.2.5, and each unique nucleotide sequence was defined as a clonotype. Clonotypes were aligned to IMGT TRBV, TRBD and TRBJ reference segments using MiTCR v1.1. Only V-J combinations with frequency above 0.0001, covering about 99% of repertoires, were analysed. The TCS score was defined as F50 (clonal expansion) divided by E x V (chaos), with BLOSUM62-based TCRdist calculated between CDR3 peptides within each V-J. Welch's t-statistics and random forest reduced roughly 500 V-J features to 13, which were used in a naive Bayes classifier (R e1071). The raw public data were reprocessed by TCRdb itself: fastp quality trimming at Q25, MiXCR clonotype calling, in-frame beta chains only. Each CDR3 protein appears once, grouped with its most common genes and DNA. TCRdb assigned the V and J calls; the authors' analysis was not used. The sample includes hundreds of thousands of distinct CDR3 sequences, with roughly 15% observed a single time. Of the sample, roughly 10% is held by the ten largest clones.

Sequenced: blood. Rearrangement joined TRBV28 to TRBJ2-1; the D gene identity is not certain. This receptor was identified in a woman in her late teens or twenties with Graves' hyperthyroidism. The nucleotides are TGTGCCAGCAGTTTATGGGAGTTAAGAAGGAATGAGCAGTTCTTC. This encodes CASSLWELRRNEQFF.